Presented here are 4 T cell receptor beta chains from one specimen sequenced in a study of cytomegalovirus exposure and HLA in healthy donors. PCR was performed using 60 Vbeta and 13 Jbeta primers. Some clones are missing from TCRdb's copy, which holds only in-frame ones; the method was immunoSEQ multiplex PCR. Of approximately 170,000 clones listed, about 80% are singletons. Material: PBMCs. The receptors shown here come from a middle-aged man in good health and CMV-seronegative.

This chain joins TRBV2 and TRBJ1-1, with TRBD1 matching 10 bases. V shed 8 bases and J 3 bases; nucleotides not matched to a gene: 3. This CDR3 contains 13 residues. CDR1 and CDR2 from the germline V gene are SNHLY and FYNNEI. CDR3 loop: CASDGQGDTEAFF. Here the CDR3 DNA reads TGTGCCAGCGACGGACAGGGGGACACTGAAGCTTTCTTT. Complete variable domain (other parts from reference TRBV2 and TRBJ1-1): EPEVTQTPSHQVTQMGQEVILRCVPISNHLYFYWYRQILGQKVEFLVSFYNNEISEKSEIFDDQFSVERPDGSNFTLKIRSTKLEDSAMYFCASDGQGDTEAFFGQGTRLTVV.

V gene TRBV30 combines with J gene TRBJ2-1, with TRBD2 identical over 9 bases. The CDR3 consists of 16 residues. The V and J ends lost 3 bases and 4 bases, in that order; junction bases with no gene match: 10. CDR1 and CDR2 from the germline V gene are GTSNPN and SVGIG (reference sequence). The DNA for the CDR3 is TGTGCCTGGAGGGGTTCGGCGGGAGGGGCTTACAATGAGCAGTTCTTC. Encoded protein: CAWRGSAGGAYNEQFF.

The chain recombines TRBV7-8 with TRBJ2-5; TRBD2 matches 8 bases. The trim removed 2 bases at V and 4 bases at J, leaving 6 bases unmatched. The CDR3 runs to 15 residues. CDR1 is SGHVS and CDR2 is FQNEAQ in the germline V gene. As DNA, the CDR3 is TGTGCCAGCAGCTTATTGCGGGGGGTAGGAGAGACCCAGTACTTC. Protein product: CASSLLRGVGETQYF.

The rearrangement uses TRBV15 and TRBJ1-2; D possibly corresponds to TRBD1 (5 bases). CDR1 and CDR2 (germline): LNHNV, YYDKDF (reference sequence). CDR3 size: 16 residues. Trimming took 3 bases from V and 1 from J, leaving 15 bases between them. The CDR3 spells CATSSIYQDSNYGYTF. The CDR3 DNA reads TGTGCCACCAGCAGCATATATCAAGACAGTAACTATGGCTACACCTTC.